The 7 T cell receptor beta chains listed next were all sequenced from one sample in a study of CD8+CD57+ T cells in acquired aplastic anemia. TCR beta VDJ and CDR3 profiles were obtained from a genomic DNA template. TCRdb reprocessed the reads with MiXCR, giving one entry per CDR3 protein. The sample carries about 160,000 distinct CDR3 sequences, roughly 48% recorded once. Sequencing used sorted CD4+, CD8+, or CD8+CD57+ T cells (not recorded which) from PBMCs. The receptors here all came from a human donor in good health.

This clonotype was detected many times. The genes are TRBV2 and TRBJ2-1; D is undetermined. Germline V lookup: CDR1 SNHLY, CDR2 FYNNEI. CDR3 size: 12 residues. Trimming left V 6 bases short and J 7 bases short, with 10 bases between. CDR3 bases: TGTGCCAGCAGGATCCTAAGTAATGAGCAGTTCTTC. Encoded protein: CASRILSNEQFF.

The chain employs TRBV5-4 and TRBJ2-1; TRBD2 matches 8 bases. The germline V gene has CDR1 SGHNT and CDR2 YYREEE (reference sequence). This CDR3 is 15 amino acids long. Germline trimming cut 4 bases from V and 8 bases from J; bases unmatched to any gene: 11. The CDR3 region is CASSRLLAGIHEQFF. The CDR3, as DNA: TGTGCCAGCAGCCGGCTCCTAGCGGGTATCCATGAGCAGTTCTTC. The complete variable domain, with remaining parts taken from reference TRBV5-4 and TRBJ2-1, reads ETGVTQSPTHLIKTRGQQVTLRCSSQSGHNTVSWYQQALGQGPQFIFQYYREEENGRGNFPPRFSGLQFPNYSSELNVNALELDDSALYLCASSRLLAGIHEQFFGPGTRLTVL.

The V gene is TRBV12-3 or TRBV12-4, the J gene TRBJ2-1; perhaps TRBD2 as D (5 bases). CDR3 length: 16 residues. V lost 7 bases to trimming and J lost 3 bases, with 19 bases between them. The CDR3 loop reads CASTPLPAANYNEQFF. CDR3 bases: TGTGCCAGCACCCCCCTCCCAGCGGCGAACTACAATGAGCAGTTCTTC.

Details on this clonotype: An end of the junction does not agree with germline; a read error may underlie this. V and J are TRBV19 and TRBJ1-2, with TRBD1 matching over 7 bases. CDR1 LNHDA and CDR2 SQIVND come from the germline V gene (reference sequence). CDR3 length: 14 residues. The CDR3 protein is CASSVEGANYGYTF. CDR3 in DNA: TGTGCCAGTAGTGTAGAGGGGGCGAACTATGGCTACACCTTC.

The sample holds many counts of this clonotype. This chain connects TRBV7-2 to TRBJ1-1; 8 positions agree with TRBD1. Germline-derived CDR1 and CDR2 are SGHTA and FQGNSA. J gave up 5 bases and V 2 bases, and 4 bases lay outside the gene matches. CDR3 length equals 14 residues. In DNA form, the CDR3 reads TGTGCCAGCAGCTTACAGGGGGCGCGGACTGAAGCTTTCTTT. This codes for CASSLQGARTEAFF. Combining the CDR3 with reference TRBV7-2 and TRBJ1-1 gives the whole variable domain GAGVSQSPSNKVTEKGKDVELRCDPISGHTALYWYRQSLGQGLEFLIYFQGNSAPDKSGLPSDRFSAERTGGSVSTLTIQRTQQEDSAVYLCASSLQGARTEAFFGQGTRLTVV.

This clonotype was seen at least ten times. The J gene is TRBJ2-3, the V gene TRBV4-3; 12 nucleotides align to TRBD2. The CDR3 covers 16 residues. Germline lookup yields CDR1 LGHNA and CDR2 YSLEER. J lost 0 bases, V lost 4 bases, and 2 bases had no gene match. This CDR3 reads CASSRLAGESTDTQYF. CDR3 DNA: TGCGCCAGCAGCCGACTAGCGGGGGAAAGCACAGATACGCAGTATTTT.

This clonotype was seen many times. J is TRBJ2-1 and V is TRBV5-8; D uncertain. The CDR3 extends over 13 amino acids. V gave up 5 bases and J gave up 15 bases, with 21 bases separating them. CDR1 and CDR2 from the germline V gene are SGHTS and YDEGEE. CDR3 nucleotide sequence: TGTGCCAGCAGTTTTACGGAAAGTTCCGTGGGGTTCTTC. Its translation is CASSFTESSVGFF.